This T cell receptor beta chain is drawn from a study of technical replicates of blood from a handful of donors. The CDR3 sequence is 16 residues long. The V and J ends lost 0 bases and 6 bases respectively, with 17 bases between them. CDR1 MGHRA and CDR2 YSYEKL come from the germline V gene. Produced via immunoSEQ multiplex PCR; TCRdb's table is partial and in-frame only. The sample lists tens of thousands of clones, 90% to 95% occurring once. What was sequenced was T cells isolated from PBMCs. This receptor was taken from a human donor in good health. Some clones in this sample may be carry-over from other donors' samples. The chain links TRBV4-1 to TRBJ1-1, with D possibly being TRBD1 (5 bases). The CDR3 protein is CASSQDPGGVQAEAFF. The CDR3 DNA is TGCGCCAGCAGCCAAGATCCAGGAGGGGTCCAGGCTGAAGCTTTCTTT.